Following are 6 T cell receptor beta chains from one sample sequenced in a study of control samples from healthy donors and cancer patients. Some clones are missing from TCRdb's copy, which holds only in-frame ones; the method was immunoSEQ multiplex PCR. The repertoire has over 150,000 clones, approximately 92% of them found once; the top ten carry approximately 1.4%. Sequencing input: blood. The receptors originated from a man aged 25-40 years in good health.

J is TRBJ1-4 and V is TRBV7-9; D is perhaps TRBD1 (5 bases). With 2 bases removed from V and 0 bases from J, the gap between germline ends came to 7 bases. CDR1 is SEHNR, CDR2 FQNEAQ, per germline (reference sequence). This CDR3 spans 15 amino acids. The CDR3 DNA reads TGTGCCAGCAGCTTAAGGGGAACAACTAATGAAAAACTGTTTTTT. Protein sequence: CASSLRGTTNEKLFF. Complete variable domain (other parts from reference TRBV7-9 and TRBJ1-4): DTGVSQNPRHKITKRGQNVTFRCDPISEHNRLYWYRQTLGQGPEFLTYFQNEAQLEKSRLLSDRFSAERPKGSFSTLEIQRTEQGDSAMYLCASSLRGTTNEKLFFGSGTQLSVL.

The rearrangement joins TRBV28 to TRBJ2-7; 8 nucleotides match TRBD2. After removal of 3 bases from V and 6 bases from J, the junction contained 10 bases not matched to a gene. The germline V gene encodes CDR1 MDHEN and CDR2 SYDVKM. This CDR3 contains 15 residues. Here the CDR3 reads CASSFGGASSFEQYF. The CDR3 region has the DNA TGTGCCAGCAGTTTCGGGGGGGCATCTTCTTTCGAGCAGTACTTC.

This sequence joins TRBV28 and TRBJ2-7; D may be TRBD2 (5 bases). This CDR3 is built from 13 residues. CDR1 is MDHEN, CDR2 SYDVKM, per germline. The ends were cut back, 5 bases at V and 2 bases at J, with 10 bases in the middle. CDR3 protein: CASSPDWTYEQYF. The CDR3 bases are TGTGCCAGCAGTCCGGACTGGACCTACGAGCAGTACTTC.

This clone was observed a handful of times. V and J are TRBV28 and TRBJ2-7; D unresolved. CDR3 size: 14 residues. Germline CDR1 MDHEN, CDR2 SYDVKM. The ends were cut back, 4 bases at V and 5 bases at J, with 15 bases in the middle. CDR3 DNA sequence: TGTGCCAGCAGTTCCCCGGCGACGCGAAACGAGCAGTACTTC. This gives the protein CASSSPATRNEQYF.

This clone was detected once. The V and J genes are TRBV7-9 and TRBJ2-1; the D gene is possibly TRBD2 (6 bases). Germline loops: CDR1 SEHNR, CDR2 FQNEAQ (reference sequence). The CDR3 is 14 residues long. Trimming stripped 7 bases from V and 3 bases from J, with 13 bases between. As DNA, the CDR3 is TGTGCCAGCACCCCAGGGCGGGACTACAATGAGCAGTTCTTC. Protein: CASTPGRDYNEQFF.

The gene calls are TRBV5-8 and TRBJ2-7; 15 bases are shared with TRBD2. CDR1 is SGHTS and CDR2 is YDEGEE in the germline V gene. The junction had 3 bases not matched to a gene; V was cut back by 4 bases and J by 4 bases. CDR3 size: 15 residues. CDR3 coding DNA: TGTGCCAGCAGCGGGGGACTAGCGGGGGGATACGAGCAGTACTTC. Protein: CASSGGLAGGYEQYF.